These 12 T cell receptor beta chains were all obtained from the same sample, sequenced in a study of blood T cell repertoires in COVID-19. Data came from immunoSEQ multiplex PCR; TCRdb stores just in-frame clones and leaves some out. The sample includes roughly 390,000 clones, approximately 81% of them seen just once. Material for sequencing was peripheral blood. Receptor source: a woman aged 18-35 years with acute or convalescent COVID-19.

V and J are TRBV7-9 and TRBJ2-5, with D unclear. Germline V gene data show CDR1 as SEHNR and CDR2 as FQNEAQ (reference sequence). Trimming left V 2 bases short and J 1 base short, with 5 bases between. The CDR3 has 13 amino acids. CDR3 nucleotide sequence: TGTGCCAGCAGCTTAATCGGCCAAGAGACCCAGTACTTC. This gives the protein CASSLIGQETQYF.

This rearrangement joins TRBV29-1 to TRBJ2-5; 14 bases agree with TRBD2. This CDR3 comprises 13 residues. Trimming removed 7 bases from V and 4 bases from J; junction bases left unmatched: 2. Looked up from germline, CDR1 is SQVTM and CDR2 is ANQGSEA. The CDR3 DNA is TGCAGCGGCGGACTAGCGGGAGGAGAGACCCAGTACTTC. Translated, it gives CSGGLAGGETQYF.

V usage is TRBV6-2 or TRBV6-3 and J usage is TRBJ2-5; possibly TRBD2 for D (6 bases). CDR1 is MNHEY and CDR2 is SVGEGT in the germline V gene. The CDR3 length is 14 residues. Between the trimmed V and J ends, which lost 0 bases and 4 bases, there was a span of 9 bases. The CDR3 sequence: CASSYSLGGETQYF. The CDR3 nucleotides read TGTGCCAGCAGTTACTCGTTGGGAGGAGAGACCCAGTACTTC.

The V gene is TRBV6-2 or TRBV6-3, the J gene TRBJ2-7; 7 nucleotides align to TRBD2. CDR3 length: 15 residues. Trimming at V came to 6 bases and at J to 0 bases, leaving 8 bases not matched to a gene. Germline CDR1 reads MNHEY; CDR2 reads SVGEGT. The CDR3 region is CASSSAGDRSYEQYF. The CDR3, as DNA: TGTGCCAGCAGCTCGGCGGGGGATCGCTCCTACGAGCAGTACTTC.

This chain links TRBV7-9 with TRBJ2-3; D not resolved. Germline V gene data show CDR1 as SEHNR and CDR2 as FQNEAQ (reference sequence). The length of the CDR3 is 15 residues. V dropped 5 bases and J dropped 4 bases, with 16 bases sitting between them. The CDR3 is CASSPSSGYPDTQYF. CDR3 DNA sequence: TGTGCCAGCAGCCCCTCGTCCGGGTATCCAGATACGCAGTATTTT.

This clone was detected only once. A much larger clone lies a single base off, so this may be a read error. The chain combines TRBV7-2 with TRBJ2-5; 7 positions match TRBD1. Trimming took 3 bases from V and 3 from J; bases not matched to a gene: 4. CDR3 length: 14 residues. Germline values: CDR1 SGHTA, CDR2 FQGNSA. CDR3 in DNA: TGTGCCAGCAGCTTTAACAGGGGTAAAGAGACCCAGTACTTC. Its translation is CASSFNRGKETQYF. Combining the CDR3 with reference TRBV7-2 and TRBJ2-5 gives the whole variable domain GAGVSQSPSNKVTEKGKDVELRCDPISGHTALYWYRQSLGQGLEFLIYFQGNSAPDKSGLPSDRFSAERTGGSVSTLTIQRTQQEDSAVYLCASSFNRGKETQYFGPGTRLLVL.

The rearrangement joins TRBV14 to TRBJ2-7, with 7 nucleotides matching TRBD1. The CDR3 is 15 amino acids. With 4 bases clipped from V and 2 bases from J, the junction kept 8 bases outside the gene matches. Germline V gives CDR1 SGHDN, CDR2 FVKESK. The CDR3 loop is CASSRPGTATYEQYF. CDR3 in DNA: TGTGCCAGCAGCCGCCCCGGGACAGCCACCTACGAGCAGTACTTC.

This chain links TRBV3-1 (or the pseudogene TRBV3-2) with TRBJ2-5, with D hard to call. The germline V gene has CDR1 LGHDT and CDR2 YNNKEL (reference sequence). The CDR3 is 12 amino acids. V was pared by 8 bases and J by 7 bases, with 14 bases between. The CDR3 DNA sequence: TGTGCCAGCGGCCCTAGGTACGGGACCCAGTACTTC. Protein product: CASGPRYGTQYF.

The chain joins TRBV19 to TRBJ1-4; D gene unclear. The CDR3 has 14 residues. Germline CDR1 is LNHDA and CDR2 is SQIVND (reference sequence). V dropped 4 bases and J dropped 6 bases, with 12 bases sitting between them. The CDR3 DNA reads as TGTGCCAGTAGTACCACTCCGGGGTATGAAAAACTGTTTTTT. Translating gives CASSTTPGYEKLFF.

Concerning this clone: Other nucleotide sequences in the sample specify the same CDR3. The J gene is TRBJ2-7, the V gene TRBV19, with D possibly TRBD1 on 5 matching bases. Trimming shortened V by 4 bases and J by 2 bases, and 9 bases separated the two germline ends. This CDR3 is 13 amino acids long. Per the germline V gene, CDR1 is LNHDA and CDR2 is SQIVND (reference sequence). This CDR3 reads CASSKGAAYEQYF. As DNA, the CDR3 is TGTGCCAGTAGTAAAGGGGCGGCCTACGAGCAGTACTTC.

The chain recombines TRBV27 with TRBJ1-5; no reliable D call. Germline V gives CDR1 MNHEY, CDR2 SMNVEV (reference sequence). V was pared by 5 bases and J by 7 bases, with 15 bases between. This CDR3 contains 14 residues. The CDR3 spells CASSETPSVQPQHF. The CDR3 region has the DNA TGTGCCAGCAGTGAGACCCCTAGTGTGCAGCCCCAGCATTTT.

Regarding this clone: Since a much larger clone is just one base distant, this may be a read error. V gene TRBV7-2 combines with J gene TRBJ2-3; D remains unclear. The CDR3 extends over 14 amino acids. The V gene lost 5 bases and the J gene lost 2 bases, with 11 bases spanning the gap. CDR1 and CDR2 from the germline V gene are SGHTA and FQGNSA. The CDR3 DNA follows: TGTGCCAGCAGCGCCCGGGTGTTCACAGATACGCAGTATTTT. This gives the protein CASSARVFTDTQYF.